The following is a T cell receptor beta chain sequence with its context. This sample stems from a study of OX40 agonist ivuxolimab in advanced cancers. The protocol was immunoSEQ multiplex PCR, while the TCRdb copy is restricted to in-frame clones and leaves out a portion. The profile covers tens of thousands of clones, with about 80% appearing a single time and 4% to 4.5% taken by the ten largest. CDR1 and CDR2 (germline): SGHAT, FQDESV (reference sequence). The germline V and J ends were trimmed by 5 bases and 0 bases, with 8 bases remaining between them. This CDR3 contains 15 residues. The sequence was obtained from an adult with an advanced solid tumor such as melanoma, head and neck, liver or kidney cancer. The sequenced sample was CD4+ or CD8+ T cells sorted from blood, obtained in a trial of the OX40 agonist ivuxolimab. V is TRBV11-1 and J is TRBJ2-6; D possibly corresponds to TRBD1 (6 bases). The CDR3 sequence is CASSRGGSGANVLTF. In DNA form, the CDR3 reads TGTGCCAGCAGCAGAGGGGGCTCTGGGGCCAACGTCCTGACTTTC.